This T cell receptor (beta chain) was identified in a study of blood T cells in healthy people across ages (dated by TCRdb to about 2015). At the level of the whole study: Template switching captured roughly one uniquely barcoded TCR beta cDNA molecule per two T cells in model experiments. For two donors (one aged 18 to 30 and one aged 80 or older), the study analyzed two additional independent replicas of 1 million unique cDNA reads from the same blood draw. Donors were grouped into four age groups: young (average 16 years), middle-aged (less than 40), aged (about 60) and long-lived (approximately 75). Donors of different ages were randomly distributed across sequencing lanes to avoid experimental bias. The study measured age-related changes in TCR beta repertoire diversity using deep sequencing normalized with unique cDNA molecular identifiers. The investigation overall reported the following: The percentage of naive T cells measured by flow cytometry correlated strongly with observed TCR beta diversity. Observed TCR beta diversity per million T cells fell roughly linearly with age, and a significant reduction was already apparent by age around 40. Total diversity estimates from one million sequenced T cells were considered lower bounds and underestimates. Because profiling used bulk unsorted PBMCs, naive and antigen-experienced compartments could not be compared conclusively. Because the CMV infection status of the donors was unknown, age-related changes in expanded clonotypes may potentially have been confounded. Compared with the aged group, the long-lived group had more naive CD4+ T cells, fewer expanded clones and increased TCR diversity, suggesting age selection.

The method behind the library was 5' RACE. Sequencing used an Illumina HiSeq 2500. The second PCR ran for about 7 to 11 cycles and used a J-beta primer mix along with a sample-barcoded 5' primer. A template-switch 5' adaptor carrying 12 random nucleotides introduced a unique molecular identifier onto each TCR beta cDNA molecule. Each sample yielded at least 3 million CDR3-containing paired-end reads. The Mint cDNA synthesis kit, primed by a TRBC-specific oligonucleotide, was used to synthesize first-strand cDNA from all RNA. Following uracil-DNA glycosylase treatment, a first 18-cycle PCR with universal primers M1SS and BC2_uni_R was performed on all cDNA. Per the original workflow: Each sample was normalized by randomly selecting 1 million high-quality reads, each carrying a distinct molecular identifier. Instead of being binned into consensus sequences, reads with shared molecular identifiers were discarded. MiTCR, set to a Q25 quality threshold and the strictest error-elimination algorithm, was used for CDR3 identification, clonotype clustering and error correction. Lower-bound total TCR beta diversity was estimated with a nonparametric unseen species model using Euler transformation. Using fastp trimming at Q25 and MiXCR clonotype assembly, TCRdb reanalyzed the public sequencing data and kept in-frame beta chains. Under each unique CDR3 protein, matching rows form one entry showing the most common genes and DNA. The V and J calls were determined by TCRdb, not by the authors. This sample is represented by 1.5 million to 2 million distinct CDR3 sequences; roughly 27% of them were singletons. The top ten clonotypes cover 7.7% of the sample.

Including cysteine and phenylalanine, the CDR3 has 13 amino acids. The only DNA kept is the CDR3, 39 bases in frame from the first base. The germline V gene (reference sequence) supplies CDR1 DFQATT and CDR2 SNEGSKA. Comment on this clonotype: What antigen it recognizes has not been identified. One junction end disagrees with the germline gene, perhaps due to a read error.

Donors were around 37 systemically healthy Caucasian individuals from Russia aged roughly 6 to 100 years. Each donor gave around 9.9 milliliters of peripheral blood, collected into EDTA-treated Vacutainer tubes. PBMCs were isolated by Ficoll-Paque density-gradient centrifugation, with at least 6 million obtained per sample. Trizol reagent was used to extract total RNA from the PBMCs, yielding at least 6 micrograms per sample. For every donor, flow cytometry on a PBMC aliquot measured the percentage of naive CD45RAhigh/CD27high T cells. This receptor was taken from a woman aged 25 to 39 in good health. The rearrangement joined TRBV20-1 to TRBJ2-4; 7 bases in the junction line up with TRBD2. Near its end, the DNA agrees better with TRBJ2-7, so the J call may be wrong. Sequencing input: blood. The nucleotide sequence is TGCAGTGCTACAACTAGCGCTTCCTGCGAGCAGTACTTC. The encoded protein is CSATTSASCEQYF.